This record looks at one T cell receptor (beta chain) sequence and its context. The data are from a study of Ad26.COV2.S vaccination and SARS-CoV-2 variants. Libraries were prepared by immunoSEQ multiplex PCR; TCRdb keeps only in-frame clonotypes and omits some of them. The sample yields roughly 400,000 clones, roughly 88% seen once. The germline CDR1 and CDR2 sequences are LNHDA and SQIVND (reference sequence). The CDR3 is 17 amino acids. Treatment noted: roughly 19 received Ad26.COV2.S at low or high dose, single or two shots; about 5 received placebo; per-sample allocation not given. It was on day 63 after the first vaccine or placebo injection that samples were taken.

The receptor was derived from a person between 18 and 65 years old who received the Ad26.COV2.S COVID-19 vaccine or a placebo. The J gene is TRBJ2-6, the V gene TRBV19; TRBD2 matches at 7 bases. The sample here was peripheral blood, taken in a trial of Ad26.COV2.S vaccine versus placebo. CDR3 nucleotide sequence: TGTGCGTCGGAGTATCGGGGAGGGCCAGGTGGGGCCAACGTCCTGACTTTC. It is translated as CASEYRGGPGGANVLTF.